The rows below give T cell receptor beta chains drawn from one sample of a study of blood T cell repertoires in COVID-19. Generated by immunoSEQ multiplex PCR, the TCRdb table keeps only in-frame clones and is missing some. The sample holds about 180,000 clones; around 89% are singletons and the top ten take 4%. Sequencing was performed on peripheral blood. The receptors were gathered from a young woman with acute or convalescent COVID-19. CDR3s include the opening cysteine and the closing phenylalanine or tryptophan. A D gene is named only where the DNA matches it firmly. Expanded clones are given a class, and other clones once, few, many or no size at all.

size	J	V	D	CDR3	DNA
-	TRBJ1-2	TRBV5-1	TRBD1	CASSSGTGNVYTF	TGCGCCAGCAGCTCCGGGACAGGGAATGTCTACACCTTC
few	TRBJ2-7	TRBV13	TRBD2	CASSPQPTSYYEQYF	TGTGCCAGCAGCCCCCAGCCGACTAGCTACTACGAGCAGTACTTC
few	TRBJ2-7	TRBV11-2	TRBD1	CASSWGDRYEQYF	TGTGCCAGCAGCTGGGGGGACAGGTACGAGCAGTACTTC
-	TRBJ2-1	TRBV6-4	TRBD2	CASSVGRASEQFF	TGTGCCAGCAGTGTTGGGAGGGCCAGCGAGCAGTTCTTC
-	TRBJ2-1	TRBV3-1/TRBV3-2	TRBD2	CASSAEPPSGLRFF	TGTGCCAGCAGCGCCGAACCACCATCGGGACTAAGGTTCTTC
-	TRBJ2-1	TRBV3-1/TRBV3-2	-	CASSQDLGYNEQFF	TGTGCCAGCAGCCAAGATCTAGGCTACAATGAGCAGTTCTTC
-	TRBJ2-4	TRBV27	TRBD2	CASSLIGGGSKNIQYF	TGTGCCAGCAGTTTAATAGGCGGGGGGAGCAAAAACATTCAGTACTTC
once	TRBJ2-7	TRBV6-5	-	CASSYGQGEDEQYF	TGTGCCAGCAGTTACGGCCAGGGCGAGGACGAGCAGTACTTC
-	TRBJ2-5	TRBV18	-	CASSPLQGRETQYF	TGTGCCAGCTCTCCACTTCAGGGGAGAGAGACCCAGTACTTC
-	TRBJ2-3	TRBV28	-	CASNGKEPGLTDTQYF	TGTGCCAGCAACGGCAAGGAACCGGGACTCACAGATACGCAGTATTTT
once	TRBJ2-1	TRBV29-1	-	CSVRGFNEQFF	TGCTCCGTCCGGGGATTTAATGAGCAGTTCTTC
once	TRBJ2-2	TRBV7-2	-	CASSWARENTGELFF	TGTGCCAGCAGCTGGGCCCGGGAAAACACCGGGGAGCTGTTTTTT
-	TRBJ1-2	TRBV10-3	-	CAISQVADGYTF	TGTGCCATCTCCCAAGTAGCGGATGGCTACACCTTC
-	TRBJ1-2	TRBV28	-	CASSLENYGYTF	TGTGCCAGCAGTTTGGAGAACTATGGCTACACCTTC
once	TRBJ2-7	TRBV2	-	CASSEGRVESYEQYF	TGTGCCAGCAGCGAAGGGAGAGTAGAGTCCTACGAGCAGTACTTC
-	TRBJ1-6	TRBV6-5	-	CASSYWQGGSPLHF	TGTGCCAGCAGTTACTGGCAGGGCGGATCACCCCTCCACTTT
-	TRBJ2-7	TRBV27	TRBD1	CASSYRGRSDEQYF	TGTGCCAGCAGTTACAGGGGGCGTTCTGACGAGCAGTACTTC
-	TRBJ2-3	TRBV30	-	CAGRLQGGTDTQYF	TGTGCCGGGCGACTACAGGGGGGGACAGATACGCAGTATTTT
-	TRBJ2-1	TRBV18	TRBD2	CASSPPLGLAHNEQFF	TGTGCCAGCTCACCACCGTTAGGACTAGCTCACAATGAGCAGTTCTTC
-	TRBJ2-5	TRBV11-2	-	CASSLVQGHPETQYF	TGTGCCAGCAGCTTAGTCCAGGGACACCCAGAGACCCAGTACTTC
few	TRBJ2-5	TRBV5-1	-	CASSLYGTSQETQYF	TGCGCCAGCAGCTTGTATGGGACTTCACAAGAGACCCAGTACTTC
-	TRBJ1-5	TRBV19	-	CASRPDRNSNQPQHF	TGTGCCAGTAGACCCGACAGAAATAGCAATCAGCCCCAGCATTTT